Listed below are T cell receptor beta chains from one sample, sequenced in a study of cytomegalovirus exposure and HLA in healthy donors. Assay: immunoSEQ multiplex PCR; the TCRdb copy retains only in-frame clones and omits some. The profile covers 150,000 to 200,000 clones, with roughly 86% appearing a single time and roughly 1.5% taken by the ten largest. The source material was PBMCs. The receptors were gathered from a woman aged 18-30 years in good health and CMV-seronegative. Each CDR3 is given with its conserved first and last residue. Fields, in order: D gene, J gene, CDR3 length, V gene, clone size, CDR3 protein, CDR3 DNA. The D gene is left open where the match is weak. Some rows have no size entry. The others give once, few or many, or a class for an expanded clone.

>TRBD1|TRBJ2-4|16|TRBV2|NA
CASSHGQGVTKNIQYF
TGTGCCAGCAGTCACGGACAGGGGGTGACCAAAAACATTCAGTACTTC
>TRBD1|TRBJ1-5|13|TRBV6-5|few
CASSGTGNQPQHF
TGTGCCAGCAGCGGGACAGGCAATCAGCCCCAGCATTTT
>NA|TRBJ1-2|14|TRBV7-7|NA
CASSLRGRVPGYTF
TGTGCCAGCAGCTTAAGGGGCCGAGTCCCTGGCTACACCTTC
>TRBD1|TRBJ1-1|14|TRBV5-4|once
CASSSDRGSTEAFF
TGTGCCAGCAGTTCTGACAGGGGAAGCACTGAAGCTTTCTTT
>TRBD1|TRBJ2-7|14|TRBV29-1|NA
CSAHIRDRAYEQYF
TGCAGCGCTCATATCCGGGACAGGGCCTACGAGCAGTACTTC
>NA|TRBJ1-1|14|TRBV6-6|NA
CASSLPGRDTEAFF
TGTGCCAGCAGTTTACCGGGCAGGGACACTGAAGCTTTCTTT
>NA|TRBJ1-1|16|TRBV4-1|NA
CASSQDLGGGNTEAFF
TGTGCCAGCAGCCAAGATCTGGGGGGTGGGAACACTGAAGCTTTCTTT
>NA|TRBJ1-3|15|TRBV18|NA
CASSWRDRSGNTIYF
TGTGCCAGCTCCTGGAGAGACAGGTCTGGAAACACCATATATTTT
>TRBD1|TRBJ2-7|12|TRBV29-1|NA
CSVAYTGVEQYF
TGCAGCGTTGCATACACAGGGGTTGAGCAGTACTTC
>TRBD2|TRBJ2-5|15|TRBV5-4|NA
CASSVSGGAPETQYF
TGTGCCAGCAGCGTTAGCGGGGGGGCCCCAGAGACCCAGTACTTC
>TRBD1|TRBJ2-7|13|TRBV15|NA
CATSRDRGYEQYF
TGTGCCACCAGCAGGGACAGGGGATACGAGCAGTACTTC
>NA|TRBJ1-1|12|TRBV19|NA
CASKRGDTEAFF
TGTGCCAGCAAACGGGGGGACACTGAAGCTTTCTTT
>NA|TRBJ2-7|14|TRBV5-5|NA
CASSLGVQGYEQYF
TGTGCCAGCAGCTTGGGGGTACAGGGCTACGAGCAGTACTTC
>TRBD1|TRBJ1-1|14|TRBV5-4|once
CASSRTGGRTEAFF
TGTGCCAGCAGCAGGACAGGGGGCCGCACTGAAGCTTTCTTT
>NA|TRBJ2-7|15|TRBV27|NA
CASSLVPLGLYEQYF
TGTGCCAGCAGTTTAGTCCCTCTCGGGTTATACGAGCAGTACTTC
>NA|TRBJ1-4|17|TRBV5-1|NA
CASSLASGGAFREKLFF
TGCGCCAGCAGCTTGGCCTCGGGGGGCGCATTTCGGGAAAAACTGTTTTTT
>NA|TRBJ1-4|13|TRBV6-6|once
CACLESGQEKLFF
TGTGCCTGTTTAGAAAGCGGCCAAGAAAAACTGTTTTTT